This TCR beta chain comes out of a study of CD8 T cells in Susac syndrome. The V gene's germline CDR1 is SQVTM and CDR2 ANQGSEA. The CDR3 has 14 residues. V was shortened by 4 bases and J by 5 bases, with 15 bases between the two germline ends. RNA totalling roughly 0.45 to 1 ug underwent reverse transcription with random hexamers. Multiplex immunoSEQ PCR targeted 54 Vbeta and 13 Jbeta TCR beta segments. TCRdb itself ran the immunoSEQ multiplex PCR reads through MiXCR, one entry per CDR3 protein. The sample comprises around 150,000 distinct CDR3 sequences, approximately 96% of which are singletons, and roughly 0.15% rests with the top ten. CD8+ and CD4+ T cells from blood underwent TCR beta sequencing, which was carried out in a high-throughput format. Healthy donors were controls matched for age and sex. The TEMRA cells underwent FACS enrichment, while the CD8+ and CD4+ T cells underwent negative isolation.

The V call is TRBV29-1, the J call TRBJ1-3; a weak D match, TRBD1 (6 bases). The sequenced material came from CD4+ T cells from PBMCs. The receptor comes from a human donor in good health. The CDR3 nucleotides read TGCAGCGTTGCCTCCGGGACACATCGAAACACCATATATTTT. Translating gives CSVASGTHRNTIYF.